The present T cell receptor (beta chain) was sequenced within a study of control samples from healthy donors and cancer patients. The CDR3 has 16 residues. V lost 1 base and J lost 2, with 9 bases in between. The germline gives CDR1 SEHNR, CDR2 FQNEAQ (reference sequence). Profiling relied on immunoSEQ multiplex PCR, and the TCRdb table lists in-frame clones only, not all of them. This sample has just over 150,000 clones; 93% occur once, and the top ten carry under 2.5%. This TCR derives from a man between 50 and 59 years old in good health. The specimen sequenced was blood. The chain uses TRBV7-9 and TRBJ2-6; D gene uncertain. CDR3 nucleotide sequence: TGTGCCAGCAGCTTAGATTTCCCGGCTGGGGCCAACGTCCTGACTTTC. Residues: CASSLDFPAGANVLTF.